Following are 19 T cell receptor beta chains from one sample sequenced in a study of CXCR3-negative and CXCR3-positive naive CD8 T cells. In preparing the TRB cDNA libraries, 5' RACE with UMI labels was used. After re-calling the 5' RACE reads, TCRdb lists one entry per CDR3 protein, DNA absent. The table counts just over 40,000 distinct CDR3 sequences; about 2% lies in the top ten. The sample comprised naive CXCR3- CD8+ T cells from blood. Sample subset: CD45RO-CCR7+CD27+CD95- naive CD8+ T cells lacking CXCR3 (TNR3-). The receptors shown here come from a human donor in good health. Some clones in this sample may be carry-over from other donors' samples.

The chain employs TRBV29-1 and TRBJ2-2; TCRdb gives TRBD1 as the D gene, but with no DNA this cannot be confirmed. Germline loops: CDR1 SQVTM, CDR2 ANQGSEA. This CDR3 has 13 residues. The CDR3: CSVGQVNTGELFF.

This clonotype is deemed medium-sized by its frequency. V is TRBV4-3 and J is TRBJ2-1; TCRdb selects TRBD1, and the lack of DNA leaves this call unchecked. The CDR3 consists of 17 residues. Germline V gene sequence: CDR1 LGHNA, CDR2 YSLEER. The CDR3 loop reads CASSQAPGTGFYNEQFF.

V usage is TRBV7-9 and J usage is TRBJ2-7; TCRdb names TRBD1, which stays unverified in the absence of DNA. Germline V gives CDR1 SEHNR, CDR2 FQNEAQ (reference sequence). The CDR3 sequence is 13 residues long. The CDR3 region is CATHLGDPYEQYF.

This chain's CDR3 is CASSPAAGPPGEQYF. The genes are TRBV7-2 and TRBJ2-7; TCRdb's D call, TRBD2, is unchecked because there is no DNA. The CDR3 runs to 15 residues. Looked up from germline, CDR1 is SGHTA and CDR2 is FQGNSA.

V usage is TRBV2 and J usage is TRBJ1-1; TCRdb returns TRBD1, unconfirmable since there is no DNA. CDR3 length equals 18 residues. Germline lookup yields CDR1 SNHLY and CDR2 FYNNEI. Here the CDR3 reads CALGSDRGYHPLNTEAFF.

The rearrangement joins TRBV11-2 to TRBJ1-3; there is no DNA to check the TCRdb D call of TRBD1. Germline lookup yields CDR1 SGHAT and CDR2 FQNNGV. This CDR3 is 14 amino acids long. The chain's CDR3 is CASSAWTAGNTIYF.

The V gene is TRBV9, the J gene TRBJ2-1; with no DNA, the TCRdb D assignment of TRBD2 cannot be verified. The CDR3 has 16 residues. CDR1 is SGDLS and CDR2 is YYNGEE in the germline V gene. This CDR3 reads CASSGLSGGIYNEQFF.

The V gene is TRBV29-1, the J gene TRBJ2-7. In germline, CDR1 is SQVTM, CDR2 ANQGSEA. This CDR3 spans 11 amino acids. CDR3 protein: CSVQGDYEQYF.

The rearrangement joins TRBV20-1 to TRBJ2-1; there is no DNA to check the TCRdb D call of TRBD2. The CDR3 sequence is 14 residues long. Germline CDR1 and CDR2: DFQATT and SNEGSKA (reference sequence). The CDR3: CSASQGLASNEQFF.

This chain connects TRBV28 to TRBJ1-6. The CDR3 length is 14 residues. Germline loops: CDR1 MDHEN, CDR2 SYDVKM. CDR3 region: CASSRSSYNSPLHF.

V usage is TRBV12-3 or TRBV12-4 and J usage is TRBJ2-7; TCRdb proposes TRBD1, but this gene call is untestable without DNA. This CDR3 has 13 residues. The CDR3 loop is CASSWDGAYEQYF.

The chain has TRBV20-1 and TRBJ1-3. CDR3 length: 16 residues. Per the germline V gene, CDR1 is DFQATT and CDR2 is SNEGSKA (reference sequence). The CDR3 here is CSAREGYPFSGNTIYF.

CDR3 residues: CASSSQNWPEQFF. The V gene is TRBV7-2, the J gene TRBJ2-1. The CDR3 contains 13 residues. Germline lookup yields CDR1 SGHTA and CDR2 FQGNSA.

This rearrangement joins TRBV29-1 to TRBJ1-1; TCRdb gives TRBD1 as the D gene, but with no DNA this cannot be confirmed. The CDR3 length is 11 residues. Germline CDR1 reads SQVTM; CDR2 reads ANQGSEA. The CDR3 sequence is CSVPDDTEAFF. The whole variable domain, remainder taken from reference TRBV29-1 and TRBJ1-1, is SAVISQKPSRDICQRGTSLTIQCQVDSQVTMMFWYRQQPGQSLTLIATANQGSEATYESGFVIDKFPISRPNLTFSTLTVSNMSPEDSSIYLCSVPDDTEAFFGQGTRLTVV.

V gene TRBV5-1 combines with J gene TRBJ2-3; as DNA is missing, the TRBD1 call by TCRdb cannot be tested. The CDR3 totals 14 residues. Germline lookup yields CDR1 SGHRS and CDR2 YFSETQ. CDR3: CASSPGQGPDTQYF.

The chain employs TRBV7-9 and TRBJ1-1. CDR3 size: 14 residues. The V gene's germline CDR1 is SEHNR and CDR2 FQNEAQ (reference sequence). The CDR3 protein is CASSETDSGPEAFF.

The V gene is TRBV6-4, the J gene TRBJ1-1; TCRdb returns TRBD1, unconfirmable since there is no DNA. The length of the CDR3 is 13 residues. Germline-derived CDR1 and CDR2 are MRHNA and SNTAGT. The CDR3 region is CASSDRDNTEAFF.

The J gene is TRBJ1-1, the V gene TRBV7-2; without DNA, the TCRdb call of TRBD1 cannot be checked. From germline, CDR1 is SGHTA and CDR2 FQGNSA. The CDR3 runs 15 residues. The CDR3 loop is CASSLLPGTRTEAFF.

J is TRBJ1-2 and V is TRBV20-1; TCRdb designates TRBD1, a call that cannot be tested without DNA. The CDR3 contains 15 residues. The V gene's germline CDR1 is DFQATT and CDR2 SNEGSKA (reference sequence). Here the CDR3 reads CSAREGGANNYGYTF.